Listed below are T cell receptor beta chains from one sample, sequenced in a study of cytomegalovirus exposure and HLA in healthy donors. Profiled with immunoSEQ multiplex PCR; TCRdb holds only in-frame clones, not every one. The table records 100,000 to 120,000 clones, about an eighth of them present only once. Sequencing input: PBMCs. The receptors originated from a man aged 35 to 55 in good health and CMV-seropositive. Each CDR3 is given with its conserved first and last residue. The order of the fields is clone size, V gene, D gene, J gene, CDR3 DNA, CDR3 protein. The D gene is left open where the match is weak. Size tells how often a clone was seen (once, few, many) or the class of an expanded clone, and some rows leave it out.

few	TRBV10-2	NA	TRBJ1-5	TGCGCCAGCAGTGAGGGGGCCCGTCAGCCCCAGCATTTT	CASSEGARQPQHF
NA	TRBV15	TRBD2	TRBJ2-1	TGTGCCACCAGCAGGGGACTAGGCAGCTACAATGCGCAGTTCTTC	CATSRGLGSYNAQFF
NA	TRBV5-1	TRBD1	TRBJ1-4	TGCGCCAGCAGCACGTCAGGGGGCGCGGATGAAAAACTGTTTTTT	CASSTSGGADEKLFF
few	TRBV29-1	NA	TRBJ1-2	TGCAGCGTTCTGAACCTGGACACTGTAAACTATGGCTACACCTTC	CSVLNLDTVNYGYTF
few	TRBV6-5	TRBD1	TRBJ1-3	TGTGCCAGCAGTTACGGGACAGACCCCTCTGGAAACACCATATATTTT	CASSYGTDPSGNTIYF
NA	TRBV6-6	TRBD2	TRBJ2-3	TGTGCCAGCAGTACCCGGGGGGAGAGCGCACAGGATACGCAGTATTTT	CASSTRGESAQDTQYF
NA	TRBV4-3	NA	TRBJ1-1	TGCGCCAGCAAGGGGTGGGGGGCTGAAGCTTTCTTT	CASKGWGAEAFF
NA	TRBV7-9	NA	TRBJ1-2	TGTGCCAGCAGCTTAGCGGGAGGAGGGCAGGCCAACTATGGCTACACCTTC	CASSLAGGGQANYGYTF
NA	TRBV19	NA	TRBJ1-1	TGTGCCAGTAGTGCGACAGGTCCGAACACTGAAGCTTTCTTT	CASSATGPNTEAFF
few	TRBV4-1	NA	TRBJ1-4	TGCGCCAGCAGCCACCGACAGGCAACTAATGAAAAACTGTTTTTT	CASSHRQATNEKLFF
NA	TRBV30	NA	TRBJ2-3	TGTGCCTGGAGCCTCCCGGTAGGCACAGATACGCAGTATTTT	CAWSLPVGTDTQYF
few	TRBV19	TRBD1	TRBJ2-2	TGTGCCAGTAGCAGACAGGGCTCTAACACCGGGGAGCTGTTTTTT	CASSRQGSNTGELFF
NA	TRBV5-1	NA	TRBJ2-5	TGCGCCAGCAGCTACCCCAGGGGAGAGACCCAGTACTTC	CASSYPRGETQYF
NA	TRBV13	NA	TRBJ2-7	TGTGCCAGCAGCTTAGCCGGACGGGGAAACTACGAGCAGTACTTC	CASSLAGRGNYEQYF
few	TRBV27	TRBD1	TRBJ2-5	TGTGCCAGCAGTTCAACAGGGGGGCAAGAGACCCAGTACTTC	CASSSTGGQETQYF
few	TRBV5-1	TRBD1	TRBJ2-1	TGCGCCAGCAGCGGAGGACAGGGCCCCTACAATGAGCAGTTCTTC	CASSGGQGPYNEQFF
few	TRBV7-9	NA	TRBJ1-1	TGTGCCAGCAGCTTGGGGGCCACTGAAGCTTTCTTT	CASSLGATEAFF
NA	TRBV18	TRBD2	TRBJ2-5	TGTGCCAGCTCACCTCAGACTTCTCTAGCGGCAGGGCAAGAGACCCAGTACTTC	CASSPQTSLAAGQETQYF
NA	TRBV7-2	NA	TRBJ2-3	TGTGCCAGCAGCTTATTTCGGGACACAGATACGCAGTATTTT	CASSLFRDTDTQYF
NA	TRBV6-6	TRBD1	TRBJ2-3	TGTGCCAGCCGCTACAGGGGCAGCACAGATACGCAGTATTTT	CASRYRGSTDTQYF
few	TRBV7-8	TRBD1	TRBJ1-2	TGTGCCAGCAGCTCCCTAACAGGGGGCTATGGCTACACCTTC	CASSSLTGGYGYTF
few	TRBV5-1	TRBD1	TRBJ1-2	TGCGCCAGCAGCGGCGACAGGGATAGCTACACCTTC	CASSGDRDSYTF